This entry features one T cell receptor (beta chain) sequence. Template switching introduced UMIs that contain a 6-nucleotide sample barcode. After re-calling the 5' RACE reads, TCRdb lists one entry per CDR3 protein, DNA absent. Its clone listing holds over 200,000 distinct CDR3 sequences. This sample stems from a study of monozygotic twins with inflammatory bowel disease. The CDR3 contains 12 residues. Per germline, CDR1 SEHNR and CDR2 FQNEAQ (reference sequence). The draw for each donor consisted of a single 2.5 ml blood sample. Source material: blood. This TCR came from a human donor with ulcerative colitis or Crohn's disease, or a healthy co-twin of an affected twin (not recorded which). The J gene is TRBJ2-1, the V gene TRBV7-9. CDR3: CASRRAGDEQFF.